This T cell receptor beta chain comes out of a study of blood T cell dynamics during melanoma immunotherapy. Using immunoSEQ multiplex PCR, the repertoire was profiled, and TCRdb retains in-frame clones only, with some absent. The data hold about 10,000 clones, with about 87% observed a single time. The junction had 10 bases not matched to a gene; V was cut back by 3 bases and J by 4 bases. The CDR3 totals 16 residues. Germline CDR1 reads KGHSH; CDR2 reads LQKENI. Specified time point: pre-treatment baseline. The chain is built from TRBV18 and TRBJ2-7, with 9 nucleotides matching TRBD1. The sequence derives from a human donor with melanoma. Sequenced material: blood, taken from a patient treated with checkpoint blockade. CDR3 sequence reads: CASSPPPGTGLYEQYV. The CDR3 DNA reads TGTGCCAGCTCACCCCCCCCCGGGACAGGGCTTTACGAGCAGTACGTC.